The clone carrying this T cell receptor beta chain was counted ten times or more. Antigen specificity is unknown. As TCR cDNA was made by 5'RACE template switching, a universal primer site and UMIs were added. TCRdb itself ran the 5' RACE reads through MiXCR, one entry per CDR3 protein. The sample has roughly 110,000 distinct CDR3 sequences, approximately 8.4% seen once. The sample is drawn from a study of T cells after yellow fever vaccination. At the level of the study: Libraries from low-cell-number fractions were prepared with the SMART-Seq v4 Ultra Low Input RNA kit. General study points: Reappearance after the booster was observed for most primary-vaccination clones (roughly 97% CD4, about 90% CD8).

Trimming cost V 1 base and J 6 bases, with 14 bases left between them. This CDR3 contains 14 residues. Germline V CDR1 and CDR2: DFQATT, SNEGSKA (reference sequence). This rearrangement joins TRBV20-1 to TRBJ2-3, with D hard to call. The source of this sequence is a man between 25 and 39 years old who received the YFV17D yellow fever vaccine. The sequenced sample was CD8+ T cells sorted from PBMCs, obtained 45 days after the yellow fever booster vaccination. CDR3: CSARVRAIGDTQYF. Here the CDR3 DNA reads TGCAGTGCTAGAGTTCGAGCGATTGGGGATACGCAGTATTTT.